The clone carrying this T cell receptor (beta chain) has a handful of counts. These data come from a study of blood T cell repertoires in COVID-19. Overall study: PBMCs, B-cell-depleted T cells, or T cells provided the cDNA or gDNA that made up the material.

Per the original data handling: Reference gene primer amplification in the assay estimated nucleated cell counts. Sequenced by immunoSEQ multiplex PCR; TCRdb stores in-frame clones only, minus some. V and J calls and clone size are given by that table; D and trimming were obtained from the DNA. The data show under 250,000 clones, around 80% seen once. The receptor was isolated from a man between 50 and 59 years old with active or convalescent COVID-19. What was sequenced was peripheral blood.

CDR3 region: CASTLGLAGPASSYNEQFF. CDR3 bases: TGTGCCAGCACACTTGGACTAGCGGGGCCCGCTAGCTCCTACAATGAGCAGTTCTTC. The chain employs TRBV13 and TRBJ2-1, with 12 bases matching TRBD2. The CDR3 spans 19 residues. J lost 0 bases, V lost 7 bases, and 13 bases had no gene match. CDR1 and CDR2 from the germline V gene are PRHDT and FYEKMQ (reference sequence).